These 6 T cell receptor beta chains originate from one sample sequenced in a study of shared clonotypes between healthy human individuals. Profiled with immunoSEQ multiplex PCR; TCRdb holds only in-frame clones, not every one. The sample comprises roughly 2.5 million clones, more than 80% of which are singletons, and roughly 0.14% rests with the top ten. Sequenced sample: naive CD4+ T cells sorted from blood. Subset of the sample: CD45RA+ positively selected. These receptors came from a man aged 18 to 30 in good health.

The CDR3 nucleotides read TGTGCCAGTAGTCTCTCTTATGAGCAGTTCTTC. The encoded protein is CASSLSYEQFF. The J gene is TRBJ2-1, the V gene TRBV19; unclear D gene. Germline V gives CDR1 LNHDA, CDR2 SQIVND (reference sequence). The V end was cut by 5 bases, the J end by 8 bases, with 7 bases between. This CDR3 has 11 amino acids.

As concerns this clone: Other nucleotide sequences in the sample specify the same CDR3. The chain carries TRBV10-3 and TRBJ2-7; weak D call: TRBD1 (6 bases). V was cut by 0 bases and J by 4 bases, with 7 bases left in between. The CDR3 consists of 13 residues. Germline V gene data show CDR1 as ENHRY and CDR2 as SYGVKD. The DNA for the CDR3 is TGTGCCATCAGTGAGTCAAGGGGGTACGAGCAGTACTTC. It translates to CAISESRGYEQYF.

As concerns this clone: Other nucleotide sequences from this sample produce the same CDR3. The chain employs TRBV19 and TRBJ2-5; 8 bases match TRBD2. The CDR3 has 14 amino acids. Germline V gene sequence: CDR1 LNHDA, CDR2 SQIVND (reference sequence). Trimming at V came to 6 bases and at J to 4 bases, leaving 7 bases not matched to a gene. The CDR3 nucleotides read TGTGCCAGTAGCCTGGGACTAGGAGGAGAGACCCAGTACTTC. Protein sequence: CASSLGLGGETQYF.

The chain carries TRBV9 and TRBJ2-2, with a tentative D call TRBD2 (6 bases). Trimming removed 4 bases from V and 1 base from J, with 20 bases in between. Germline CDR1 is SGDLS and CDR2 is YYNGEE. The CDR3 runs 18 residues. CDR3 in DNA: TGTGCCAGCAGCTCCCTTGGGGGGTCGAGCGGGAACACCGGGGAGCTGTTTTTT. Translating it yields CASSSLGGSSGNTGELFF. Full variable domain (remainder filled in from reference TRBV9 and TRBJ2-2): DSGVTQTPKHLITATGQRVTLRCSPRSGDLSVYWYQQSLDQGLQFLIQYYNGEERAKGNILERFSAQQFPDLHSELNLSSLELGDSALYFCASSSLGGSSGNTGELFFGEGSRLTVL.

The J gene is TRBJ2-5, the V gene TRBV28, with 9 bases aligning to TRBD2. The DNA end is more similar to TRBJ2-7, so the J call may be wrong. Germline CDR1 and CDR2: MDHEN and SYDVKM. CDR3 length: 15 amino acids. The CDR3, as DNA: TGTGCCAGCAGTCAGCGGGGGGCCAGCTCCTACGAGCAGTACTTC. Its translation is CASSQRGASSYEQYF.

The sample holds one count of this clone. This sequence joins TRBV19 and TRBJ2-5; 9 bases line up with TRBD1. CDR3 length: 14 amino acids. The J segment lost 1 base and the V segment lost 6 bases, leaving 3 bases of the junction unmatched. Germline CDR1 LNHDA, CDR2 SQIVND (reference sequence). CDR3 region: CASSQTGGQETQYF. In nucleotides, the CDR3 is TGTGCCAGTAGCCAGACAGGGGGCCAAGAGACCCAGTACTTC.